This TCR beta chain appears in the sequencing data of a study of shared clonotypes between healthy human individuals. Method: immunoSEQ multiplex PCR; TCRdb's copy keeps in-frame clones and lacks some. The data contain more than 2,000,000 clones, around 90% of them seen just once; the ten biggest clones take up roughly 0.14%. V lost 2 bases and J lost 2, with 14 bases in between. Germline V CDR1 and CDR2: LNHDA, SQIVND (reference sequence). The CDR3 sequence is 16 residues long. This rearrangement joins TRBV19 to TRBJ2-3, with D tentatively TRBD2 (6 bases). Sequenced material: naive CD4+ T cells sorted from blood. Described subset: CD45RA+ positively selected. This sequence originates from a man in his late teens or twenties in good health. The CDR3 is CASSIPGRGYTDTQYF. In DNA form, the CDR3 reads TGTGCCAGTAGTATACCTGGGCGGGGTTACACAGATACGCAGTATTTT.